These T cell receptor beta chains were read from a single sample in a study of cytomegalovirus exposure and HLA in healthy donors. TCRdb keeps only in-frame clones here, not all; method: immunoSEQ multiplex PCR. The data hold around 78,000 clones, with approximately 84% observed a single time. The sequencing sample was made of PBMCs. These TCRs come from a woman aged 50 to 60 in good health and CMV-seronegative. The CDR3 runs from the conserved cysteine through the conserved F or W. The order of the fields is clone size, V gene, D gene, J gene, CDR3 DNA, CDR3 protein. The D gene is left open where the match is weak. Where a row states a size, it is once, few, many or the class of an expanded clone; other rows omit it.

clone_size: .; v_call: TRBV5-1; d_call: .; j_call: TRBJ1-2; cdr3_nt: TGCGCCAGCAGAATGTTGGGGGCCGGCGAAGGCTACACCTTC; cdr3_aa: CASRMLGAGEGYTF
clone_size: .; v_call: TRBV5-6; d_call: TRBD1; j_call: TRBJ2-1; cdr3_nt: TGTGCCAGCAGCCCGGGACAGAAAGACAATGAGCAGTTCTTC; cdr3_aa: CASSPGQKDNEQFF
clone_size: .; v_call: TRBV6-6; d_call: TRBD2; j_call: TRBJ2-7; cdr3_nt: TGTGCCAGCAGTTACCGTGGCGGGAGCTCCTACGAGCAGTACTTC; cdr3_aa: CASSYRGGSSYEQYF
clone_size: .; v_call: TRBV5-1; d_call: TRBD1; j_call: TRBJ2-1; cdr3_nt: TGCGCCAGCAGCACCCTAGGACAGGGGGTTAACAATGAGCAGTTCTTC; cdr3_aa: CASSTLGQGVNNEQFF
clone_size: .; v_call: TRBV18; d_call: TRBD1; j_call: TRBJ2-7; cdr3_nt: TGTGCCAGCACCGACAGGGGGCGGGGGTACGAGCAGTACTTC; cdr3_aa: CASTDRGRGYEQYF
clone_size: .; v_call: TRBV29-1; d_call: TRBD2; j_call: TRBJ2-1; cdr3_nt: TGCAGCGGTGGGCGGGAGCATTACAATGAGCAGTTCTTC; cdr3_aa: CSGGREHYNEQFF
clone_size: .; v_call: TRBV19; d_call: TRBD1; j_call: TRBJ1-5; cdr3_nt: TGTGCCAGTAGTCCAGGACAGGGGGCGAGTCAGCCCCAGCATTTT; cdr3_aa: CASSPGQGASQPQHF
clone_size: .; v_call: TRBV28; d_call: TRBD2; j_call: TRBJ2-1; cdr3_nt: TGTGCCAGCAGTTTAAAGGCAGCGGGGTATTACAATGAGCAGTTCTTC; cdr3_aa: CASSLKAAGYYNEQFF
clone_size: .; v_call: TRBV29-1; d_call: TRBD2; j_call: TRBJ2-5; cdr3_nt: TGCAGCGTTAACACCTTGGGACTAGCGGGAGATCTTGTAGAGACCCAGTACTTC; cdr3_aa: CSVNTLGLAGDLVETQYF
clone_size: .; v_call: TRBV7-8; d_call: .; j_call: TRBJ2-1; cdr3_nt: TGTGCCAGCAGCTTAAACGAGCTGTCCTCCTACAATGAGCAGTTCTTC; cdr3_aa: CASSLNELSSYNEQFF
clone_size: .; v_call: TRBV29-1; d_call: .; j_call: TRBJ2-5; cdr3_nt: TGCAGCTTGGCGATAAACCGGGGAGAGACCCAGTACTTC; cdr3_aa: CSLAINRGETQYF
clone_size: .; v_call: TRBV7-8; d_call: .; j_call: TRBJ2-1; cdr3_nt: TGTGCCAGCAGCTTAGCCAAAAGGAGGAGCTCCTACAATGAGCAGTTCTTC; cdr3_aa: CASSLAKRRSSYNEQFF
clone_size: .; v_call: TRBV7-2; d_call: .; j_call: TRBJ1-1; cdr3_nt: TGTGCCAGCACCCCGGTAGTGAACACTGAAGCTTTCTTT; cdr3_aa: CASTPVVNTEAFF
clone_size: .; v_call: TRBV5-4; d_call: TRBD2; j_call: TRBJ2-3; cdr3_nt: TGTGCCAGCAGTGCTAGCGGGAGGGCCTCCGGAACAGATACGCAGTATTTT; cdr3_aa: CASSASGRASGTDTQYF
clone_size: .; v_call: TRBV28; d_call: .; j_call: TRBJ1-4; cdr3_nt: TGTGCCAGCAGAACAGGGACTAATGAAAAACTGTTTTTT; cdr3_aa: CASRTGTNEKLFF
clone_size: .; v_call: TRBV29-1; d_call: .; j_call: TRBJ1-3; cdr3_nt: TGCAGCGTTGTCGGCTCTGGAAACACCATATATTTT; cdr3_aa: CSVVGSGNTIYF
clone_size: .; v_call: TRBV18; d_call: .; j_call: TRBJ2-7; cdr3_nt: TGTGCCAGCTCACCACCGGGACTGCGGGGAGAGCAGTACTTC; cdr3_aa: CASSPPGLRGEQYF
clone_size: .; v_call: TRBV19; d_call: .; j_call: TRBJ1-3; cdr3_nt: TGTGCCAGTAGCCCACAGGGCTCTGGAAACACCATATATTTT; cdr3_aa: CASSPQGSGNTIYF
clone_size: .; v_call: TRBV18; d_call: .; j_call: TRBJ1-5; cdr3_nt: TGTGCCAGCTCAACAGACAGCAATCAGCCCCAGCATTTT; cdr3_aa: CASSTDSNQPQHF
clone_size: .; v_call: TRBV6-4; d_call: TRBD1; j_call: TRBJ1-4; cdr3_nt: TGTGCCAGCAGTGGGGACAGGGGGCTGGCGCTGCATTCGGAAAAACTGTTTTTT; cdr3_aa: CASSGDRGLALHSEKLFF
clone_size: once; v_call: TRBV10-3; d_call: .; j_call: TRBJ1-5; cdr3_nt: TGTGCCGCCCAGTCCAGGGATAGCAATCAGCCCCAGCATTTT; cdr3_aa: CAAQSRDSNQPQHF
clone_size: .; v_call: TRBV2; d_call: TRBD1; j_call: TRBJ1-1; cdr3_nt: TGTGCCAGCAATACAGGGGCGCGGTACACTGAAGCTTTCTTT; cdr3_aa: CASNTGARYTEAFF
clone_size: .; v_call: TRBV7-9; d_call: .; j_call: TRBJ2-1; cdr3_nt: TGTGCCAGCAGCTTAGCCTTGGACAGCTACAATGAGCAGCTCTTC; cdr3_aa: CASSLALDSYNEQLF
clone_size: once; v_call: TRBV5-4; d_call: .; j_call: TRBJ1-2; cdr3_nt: TGTGCCAGCAGCCCGGAGAGGAACTATGGCTACACCTTC; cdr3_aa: CASSPERNYGYTF
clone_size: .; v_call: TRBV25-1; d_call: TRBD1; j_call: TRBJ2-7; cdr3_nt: TGTGCAACAACAGGGGGTCTCGCTGGCGAGCAGTACTTC; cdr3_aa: CATTGGLAGEQYF
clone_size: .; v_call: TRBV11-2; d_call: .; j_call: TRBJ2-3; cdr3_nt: TGTGCCAGCAGCCCCCGGGGTCGTACTCTCACAGATACGCAGTATTTT; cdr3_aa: CASSPRGRTLTDTQYF
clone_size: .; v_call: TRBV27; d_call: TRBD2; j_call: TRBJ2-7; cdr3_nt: TGTGCCAGCAGTCCCGGACTAGCGGGAGTCTACGAGCAGTACTTC; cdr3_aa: CASSPGLAGVYEQYF
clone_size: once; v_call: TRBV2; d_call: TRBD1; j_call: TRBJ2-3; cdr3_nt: TGTGCCAGCAGTATCCCGGGACAGGGCACAGATACGCAGTATTTT; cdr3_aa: CASSIPGQGTDTQYF
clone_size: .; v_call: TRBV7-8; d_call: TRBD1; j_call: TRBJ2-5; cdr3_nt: TGTGCCAGCAGCCTAGGACAGGGTTCGGAGACCCAGTACTTC; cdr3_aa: CASSLGQGSETQYF
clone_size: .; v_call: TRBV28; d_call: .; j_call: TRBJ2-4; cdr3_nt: TGTGCCAGCAGTCCCCACCTAACGGAGGGGGCCAAAAACATTCAGTACTTC; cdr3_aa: CASSPHLTEGAKNIQYF
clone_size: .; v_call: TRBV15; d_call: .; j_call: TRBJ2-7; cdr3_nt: TGTGCCACCAGCAGAGATGATAAGGGGACCTACGAGCAGTACTTC; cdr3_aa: CATSRDDKGTYEQYF
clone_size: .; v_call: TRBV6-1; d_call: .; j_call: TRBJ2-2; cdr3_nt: TGTGCCAGCTCATACAGGGAGGGCACCGGGGAGCTGTTTTTT; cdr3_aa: CASSYREGTGELFF